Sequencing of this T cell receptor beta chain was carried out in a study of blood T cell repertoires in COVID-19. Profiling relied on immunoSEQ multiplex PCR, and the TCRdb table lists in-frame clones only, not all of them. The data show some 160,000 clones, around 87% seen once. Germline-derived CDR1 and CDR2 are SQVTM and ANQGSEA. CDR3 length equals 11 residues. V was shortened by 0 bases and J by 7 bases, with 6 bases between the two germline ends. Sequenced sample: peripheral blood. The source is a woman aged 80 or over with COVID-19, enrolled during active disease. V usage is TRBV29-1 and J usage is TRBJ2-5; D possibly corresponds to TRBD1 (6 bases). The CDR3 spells CSVEEGGTQYF. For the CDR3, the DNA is TGCAGCGTTGAAGAAGGGGGGACCCAGTACTTC. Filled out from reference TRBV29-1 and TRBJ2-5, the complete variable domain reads SAVISQKPSRDICQRGTSLTIQCQVDSQVTMMFWYRQQPGQSLTLIATANQGSEATYESGFVIDKFPISRPNLTFSTLTVSNMSPEDSSIYLCSVEEGGTQYFGPGTRLLVL.